These 30 T cell receptor beta chains came from one sample sequenced in a study of regulatory T cells in long-lasting Graves disease (dated by TCRdb to the early 2020s). Libraries came from multiplex PCR. Instrument used: Illumina HiSeq 4000. To build TCR beta libraries, CDR3 regions were amplified by Arm-PCR using iRepertoire HTBI primers. TCRdb ran its own pipeline on the public reads, namely fastp trimming at Q25 and MiXCR clone calling, and kept in-frame beta chains. Every CDR3 protein is listed once, alongside the most common genes and DNA of its rows. This sample lists approximately 350,000 distinct CDR3 sequences; over 15% were detected once. The top ten clones comprise 30% of the sample. The intended sense of this specimen's time point label: newly diagnosed GD, antithyroid drugs for less than 3 months. For both TCR sequencing and RNA sequencing, RNA was extracted from PBMCs using TRIzol. The same specimen was also included in a second study, on T cells in Graves' hyperthyroidism and ophthalmopathy.

The sequences come from peripheral blood mononuclear cells (PBMCs), collected at new diagnosis, from a patient treated with antithyroid drugs. The receptors derive from a man aged 35-49 years with Graves disease. Donor details come from another sample of the same person, matched by shared clones.

The chain recombines TRBV19 with TRBJ1-3; weak D call: TRBD1 (6 bases). From germline, CDR1 is LNHDA and CDR2 SQIVND (reference sequence). The CDR3 loop spans 13 amino acids. V was pared by 5 bases and J by 2 bases, with 7 bases between. Here the CDR3 reads CASSRQAGNTIYF. The CDR3 bases are TGTGCCAGTAGTCGACAGGCTGGAAACACCATATATTTT.

This clonotype was seen repeatedly, ten times or more. The chain combines TRBV5-1 with TRBJ2-1, with 7 bases fitting TRBD2. The junction had 7 bases not matched to a gene; V was cut back by 0 bases and J by 4 bases. This CDR3 region has 16 residues. Germline CDR1 SGHRS, CDR2 YFSETQ. As DNA, the CDR3 is TGCGCCAGCAGCTTGGCCATCGCCGGGGGGTACAATGAGCAGTTCTTC. This sequence encodes CASSLAIAGGYNEQFF. Filled out from reference TRBV5-1 and TRBJ2-1, the complete variable domain reads KAGVTQTPRYLIKTRGQQVTLSCSPISGHRSVSWYQQTPGQGLQFLFEYFSETQRNKGNFPGRFSGRQFSNSRSEMNVSTLELGDSALYLCASSLAIAGGYNEQFFGPGTRLTVL.

This clonotype was recorded many times. The CDR3 loop reads CASSEAPGQRGDQPQHF. Written as DNA, the CDR3 is TGTGCCAGCAGTGAAGCGCCGGGGCAAAGAGGAGATCAGCCCCAGCATTTT. The chain couples TRBV6-1 to TRBJ1-5; perhaps TRBD1 as D (5 bases). V lost 0 bases, J lost 5 bases, and 17 bases lay in between. This CDR3 spans 17 amino acids. Germline V gene data show CDR1 as MNHNS and CDR2 as SASEGT.

The J gene is TRBJ1-6, the V gene TRBV5-6, with D possibly TRBD1 on 5 matching bases. Between the trimmed V and J ends, which lost 0 bases and 6 bases, there was a span of 7 bases. This CDR3 comprises 14 residues. CDR1 SGHDT and CDR2 YYEEEE come from the germline V gene. CDR3 sequence (DNA): TGTGCCAGCAGCTTGGGACAGCTTAATTCACCCCTCCACTTT. Amino acid sequence: CASSLGQLNSPLHF.

The chain employs TRBV6-1 and TRBJ2-7; 8 positions match TRBD1. CDR3 size: 15 residues. V lost 6 bases to trimming and J lost 2 bases; unmatched junction nucleotides: 9. Per germline, CDR1 MNHNS and CDR2 SASEGT. CDR3 sequence reads: CASSGDRSGPYEQYF. Written as DNA, the CDR3 is TGTGCCAGCAGCGGGGACAGGTCGGGCCCCTACGAGCAGTACTTC.

This clonotype appeared many times. The V call is TRBV4-1, the J call TRBJ2-7, with D perhaps matching TRBD1 (6 bases). Germline loops: CDR1 MGHRA, CDR2 YSYEKL. V lost 0 bases to trimming and J lost 4 bases, with 19 bases between them. CDR3 size: 17 residues. The CDR3 nucleotides are TGCGCCAGCAGCCAAGATCGGACAGCCTGGAGGTCATACGAGCAGTACTTC. Encoded protein: CASSQDRTAWRSYEQYF.

This chain uses TRBV12-3 or TRBV12-4 with TRBJ2-7; D uncertain. The CDR3 is 14 amino acids. With 4 bases removed from V and 3 bases from J, the gap between germline ends came to 13 bases. CDR3 DNA sequence: TGTGCCAGCAGTTCTGTCAGGAACTTCTACGAGCAGTACTTC. Amino acids: CASSSVRNFYEQYF.

This clonotype was seen a handful of times. The rearrangement links TRBV20-1 to TRBJ2-1; maybe TRBD2 (6 bases). CDR1 and CDR2 from the germline V gene are DFQATT and SNEGSKA (reference sequence). V was trimmed by 2 bases and J by 0 bases, leaving 20 bases between them. The length of the CDR3 is 18 residues. CDR3 coding DNA: TGCAGTGCTAGACCCCCGCCCCGCGGGATTGTCTCCTACAATGAGCAGTTCTTC. It yields the protein CSARPPPRGIVSYNEQFF.

The chain carries TRBV6-5 and TRBJ2-7; 9 bases agree with TRBD2. The junction had 9 bases not matched to a gene; V was cut back by 0 bases and J by 3 bases. The CDR3 spans 17 residues. Looked up from germline, CDR1 is MNHEY and CDR2 is SVGAGI. As DNA, the CDR3 is TGTGCCAGCAGTTACTCCCCGGTGTTAGCGGGGGTCTACGAGCAGTACTTC. Its protein is CASSYSPVLAGVYEQYF.

This clonotype was seen at least ten times. V gene TRBV6-2 or TRBV6-3 combines with J gene TRBJ2-5; TRBD2 aligns across 7 bases. The germline gives CDR1 MNHEY, CDR2 SVGEGT. The V gene end was trimmed by 10 bases and the J gene end by 5 bases; junction bases not matched to a gene: 10. The CDR3 runs to 13 residues. CDR3 sequence: CATGGAGLETQYF. The CDR3 nucleotides are TGTGCCACCGGTGGAGCGGGGCTTGAGACCCAGTACTTC.

This clonotype appeared a few times. The chain has TRBV5-1 and TRBJ2-1, with 15 bases that match TRBD2. This CDR3 has 17 residues. From germline, CDR1 is SGHRS and CDR2 YFSETQ. V lost 2 bases, J lost 9 bases, and 9 bases stayed unmatched. Written as DNA, the CDR3 is TGCGCCAGCAGCTTATCGCGGACTAGCGGGGGGGCCGGTGAGCAGTTCTTC. Its protein product is CASSLSRTSGGAGEQFF.

This clonotype showed up many times. V usage is TRBV28 and J usage is TRBJ1-4; TRBD1 matches 10 bases. The ends lost 1 base at V and 5 bases at J; junction bases unmatched: 4. Germline CDR1 reads MDHEN; CDR2 reads SYDVKM. The CDR3 runs 16 residues. The DNA of the CDR3 is TGTGCCAGCAGTTTATTGCGGGGACAGGGGAATGAAAAACTGTTTTTT. Translating it yields CASSLLRGQGNEKLFF.

This clonotype was observed many times. The V call is TRBV5-4, the J call TRBJ2-1; possibly TRBD1 or TRBD2 for D (5 bases each). This CDR3 has 14 residues. Germline V gene sequence: CDR1 SGHNT, CDR2 YYREEE (reference sequence). V was shortened by 1 base and J by 8 bases, with 13 bases between the two germline ends. CDR3 loop: CASSLTAGSDEQFF. The CDR3 DNA reads as TGTGCCAGCAGCTTGACCGCAGGGAGCGATGAGCAGTTCTTC.

This clonotype showed up many times. The chain recombines TRBV28 with TRBJ2-7; TRBD1 aligns across 11 bases. The CDR3 length is 15 residues. V was clipped by 6 bases and J by 3 bases; unmatched bases: 7. The germline gives CDR1 MDHEN, CDR2 SYDVKM. The CDR3 sequence is CASSRGQGVHYEQYF. As DNA, the CDR3 is TGTGCCAGCAGCCGGGGACAGGGGGTCCACTACGAGCAGTACTTC. Complete variable domain (other parts from reference TRBV28 and TRBJ2-7): DVKVTQSSRYLVKRTGEKVFLECVQDMDHENMFWYRQDPGLGLRLIYFSYDVKMKEKGDIPEGYSVSREKKERFSLILESASTNQTSMYLCASSRGQGVHYEQYFGPGTRLTVT.

The chain recombines TRBV7-2 with TRBJ1-2, with D possibly being TRBD1 (6 bases). Trimming pared 6 bases from V and 4 bases from J, leaving 18 bases between. Germline V gives CDR1 SGHTA, CDR2 FQGNSA. The CDR3 consists of 15 residues. The CDR3 region is CASRQQTGNPYGYTF. CDR3 DNA sequence: TGTGCCAGCAGACAACAGACAGGAAACCCCTATGGCTACACCTTC.

This clonotype appeared many times. This chain links TRBV4-3 with TRBJ1-5; possibly TRBD1 for D (5 bases). CDR1 is LGHNA, CDR2 YSLEER, per germline. The CDR3 has 14 amino acids. Trimming pared 1 base from V and 5 bases from J, leaving 9 bases between. The CDR3 sequence is CASSQGTPDQPQHF. The CDR3 coding sequence is TGCGCCAGCAGCCAAGGGACACCGGATCAGCCCCAGCATTTT.

This clonotype was seen ten or more times. The chain combines TRBV18 with TRBJ2-3; no firm D call. Trimming took 3 bases from V and 1 from J, leaving 8 bases between them. CDR1 and CDR2 (germline): KGHSH, LQKENI. The CDR3 has 14 amino acids. The CDR3 sequence: CASSPTTGTDTQYF. The CDR3 coding sequence is TGTGCCAGCTCACCGACGACTGGCACAGATACGCAGTATTTT.

Concerning this clonotype itself: It may be a read error: a sequence one base away is much more abundant. The chain links TRBV6-2 or TRBV6-3 to TRBJ2-1; 7 bases agree with TRBD1. This CDR3 spans 13 amino acids. Germline CDR1 is MNHEY and CDR2 is SVGEGT. The CDR3 nucleotides are TGTGCCAGCAGAGAACAGGGGTACAATGAGCAGCTCTTC. Its protein product is CASREQGYNEQLF.

CDR3 residues: CSARETGGSTEAFF. As DNA, the CDR3 is TGCAGTGCTAGGGAAACAGGGGGCAGCACTGAAGCTTTCTTT. The chain employs TRBV20-1 and TRBJ1-1, with 9 nucleotides matching TRBD1. CDR1 and CDR2 (germline): DFQATT, SNEGSKA (reference sequence). Trimming removed 3 bases from V and 4 bases from J; junction bases left unmatched: 6. The CDR3 length is 14 residues.

This CDR3 reads CASSLDSSTNEKLFF. The DNA of the CDR3 is TGTGCCAGCAGCTTGGACAGCTCAACTAATGAAAAACTGTTTTTT. The chain uses TRBV7-2 and TRBJ1-4, with D tentatively TRBD1 (6 bases). CDR1 is SGHTA, CDR2 FQGNSA, per germline. Trimming removed 3 bases at V and 0 bases at J, with 8 bases between. The CDR3 has 15 residues.

This clonotype was seen a few times. The chain recombines TRBV4-3 with TRBJ1-4; TRBD1 might be the D (6 bases). The CDR3 consists of 15 residues. Germline V gene sequence: CDR1 LGHNA, CDR2 YSLEER. Trimming cost V 4 bases and J 4 bases, with 13 bases left between them. CDR3 residues: CASSLGAAFNEKLFF. DNA of the CDR3: TGCGCCAGCAGCCTGGGGGCTGCTTTTAATGAAAAACTGTTTTTT.

The table lists this clonotype with many counts. CDR3 coding DNA: TGTGCCAGCAGTGGGCAGGGGGCGGCTTCACCCCTCCACTTT. Translated: CASSGQGAASPLHF. This chain connects TRBV2 to TRBJ1-6; the match to TRBD1 covers 8 bases. Germline V gives CDR1 SNHLY, CDR2 FYNNEI. There are 14 residues in the CDR3. V lost 4 bases and J lost 9; bases outside the gene matches: 5.

This clonotype was found many times. The CDR3 DNA follows: TGCAGTGCTAGAGATGCTACCGCAGATACGCAGTATTTT. Translating gives CSARDATADTQYF. The chain recombines TRBV20-1 with TRBJ2-3; D not resolved. This CDR3 is 13 amino acids long. Germline V gene data show CDR1 as DFQATT and CDR2 as SNEGSKA (reference sequence). Deletions cut 0 bases from V and 4 bases from J, with 8 bases between.

Many counts were recorded for this clonotype. The gene calls are TRBV5-1 and TRBJ2-5, with 7 positions matching TRBD2. The junction had 11 bases not matched to a gene; V was cut back by 0 bases and J by 9 bases. The CDR3 runs 15 residues. The germline CDR1 and CDR2 sequences are SGHRS and YFSETQ. The CDR3 loop is CASSLAGTMGEAQYF. CDR3 nucleotide sequence: TGCGCCAGCAGCTTGGCCGGGACTATGGGGGAGGCCCAGTACTTC.

There are many counts of this clonotype. The rearrangement uses TRBV2 and TRBJ1-6; TRBD1 matches at 7 bases. The CDR3 totals 14 residues. Germline CDR1 and CDR2: SNHLY and FYNNEI. Trimming took 7 bases from V and 8 from J; bases not matched to a gene: 8. CDR3 DNA sequence: TGTGCCAGCAACCCGGGACAGAGACATTCACCCCTCCACTTT. As protein: CASNPGQRHSPLHF.

J is TRBJ2-1 and V is TRBV29-1; D ambiguous. The CDR3 has 12 amino acids. V was pared by 1 base and J by 9 bases, with 10 bases between. The germline gives CDR1 SQVTM, CDR2 ANQGSEA. The CDR3 loop reads CSVEGGLLEQFF. CDR3 nucleotides: TGCAGCGTTGAAGGGGGTCTCCTTGAGCAGTTCTTC.

This clonotype came up many times. Here the CDR3 reads CAWKRWRGGYNEQFF. CDR3 coding DNA: TGTGCCTGGAAACGGTGGCGGGGGGGATACAATGAGCAGTTCTTC. The chain carries TRBV30 and TRBJ2-1; 9 bases are a match to TRBD2. The CDR3 runs to 15 residues. V lost 4 bases to trimming and J lost 4 bases; unmatched junction nucleotides: 8. Germline V gene data show CDR1 as GTSNPN and CDR2 as SVGIG (reference sequence).

This clonotype was observed a handful of times. The chain couples TRBV15 to TRBJ2-5; 7 bases line up with TRBD1. This CDR3 region has 15 residues. After removal of 2 bases from V and 4 bases from J, the junction contained 7 bases not matched to a gene. CDR1 LNHNV and CDR2 YYDKDF come from the germline V gene (reference sequence). The CDR3 nucleotides read TGTGCCACCAGCAGAACCTCGGCAGGGGGAGAGACCCAGTACTTC. Translation: CATSRTSAGGETQYF.

This clonotype was picked up a small number of times. A much larger clonotype is one base distant, so this may be a read error. The J gene is TRBJ2-3, the V gene TRBV6-1; D is uncertain. V lost 6 bases to trimming and J lost 1 base, with 8 bases between them. The germline gives CDR1 MNHNS, CDR2 SASEGT. The CDR3 is 13 residues long. This CDR3 reads CASRMPGTDTQYF. For the CDR3, the DNA is TGTGCCAGCAGGATGCCGGGCACAGATACGCAGTATTTT.

The gene calls are TRBV5-1 and TRBJ2-3, with D perhaps assigned TRBD1 or TRBD2 (5 bases each). The V and J ends lost 0 bases and 6 bases respectively, with 11 bases between them. From germline, CDR1 is SGHRS and CDR2 YFSETQ. The CDR3 runs to 14 residues. The CDR3 region has the DNA TGCGCCAGCAGCTTGGGGTCGGGGCCCGATACGCAGTATTTT. Its translation: CASSLGSGPDTQYF.